One sample yielded the 18 T cell receptor beta chains listed below, sequenced in a study of metastatic and nonmetastatic thyroid tumors. Every patient underwent thyroid surgery untreated. MiXCR was used by TCRdb to re-call the PCR reads. The sample lists 35,000 to 50,000 clones; more than 15% were seen once. The sample was blood. The receptors stem from a female donor with papillary thyroid cancer or a benign thyroid nodule (not recorded which). Some clones in this sample may be carry-over from other donors' samples.

As concerns this clone: Germline and junction disagree at one end, which may indicate a read error. The chain joins TRBV20-1 to TRBJ1-2, with TRBD1 identical over 10 bases. The CDR3 spans 18 residues. CDR1 DFQATT and CDR2 SNEGSKA come from the germline V gene (reference sequence). In nucleotides, the CDR3 is TGCAGTGCTAGAACACCCCTCGGACAGGGGGGGAAAAACTATGGCTACATCTTC. It encodes CSARTPLGQGGKNYGYIF.

This clone was observed a few times. With a much larger clone just one base away, this may be a read error. In the same sample, other DNA sequences code for this CDR3. V usage is TRBV10-3 and J usage is TRBJ2-5, with 9 bases that match TRBD2. The CDR3 has 16 amino acids. CDR1 and CDR2 from the germline V gene are ENHRY and SYGVKD. CDR3 coding DNA: TGTGCCATAAGTGAGGGCCTAGCGGGGTCCGGGGAGACCCAGTACTTC. This gives the protein CAISEGLAGSGETQYF.

The sample holds many counts of this clone. The chain links TRBV7-6 to TRBJ2-1; D unclear. V lost 5 bases, J lost 10 bases, and 15 bases lay in between. CDR1 SGHVS and CDR2 FNYEAQ come from the germline V gene. The CDR3 has 13 amino acids. This chain's CDR3 is CASSPETHSEQFF. CDR3 bases: TGTGCCAGCAGCCCAGAGACGCATTCCGAGCAGTTCTTC.

This clone came up many times. The V and J genes are TRBV29-1 and TRBJ2-5; the D gene is possibly TRBD2 (5 bases). The CDR3 length is 13 residues. The V and J ends lost 1 base and 1 base respectively, with 7 bases between them. CDR1 and CDR2 from the germline V gene are SQVTM and ANQGSEA. The CDR3 DNA sequence: TGCAGCGTTGAAGGGACTGTCCAAGAGACCCAGTACTTC. Translation gives CSVEGTVQETQYF.

This clone was recorded many times. The CDR3 is CASSGGAGDTEAFF. In nucleotides, the CDR3 is TGTGCCAGCTCAGGCGGGGCGGGGGACACTGAAGCTTTCTTT. V is TRBV2 and J is TRBJ1-1, with D possibly matching TRBD1 (5 bases). The germline gives CDR1 SNHLY, CDR2 FYNNEI. V lost 8 bases and J 3 bases, leaving 16 bases between the germline ends. The CDR3 covers 14 residues.

This clone was counted at least ten times. The rearrangement links TRBV30 to TRBJ1-5; D gene ambiguous. Trimming cost V 0 bases and J 6 bases, with 9 bases left between them. The CDR3 totals 13 residues. Germline CDR1 reads GTSNPN; CDR2 reads SVGIG (reference sequence). The CDR3 region is CAWSVNGFQPQHF. CDR3 DNA sequence: TGTGCCTGGAGTGTAAACGGGTTTCAGCCCCAGCATTTT. The complete variable domain, with remaining parts taken from reference TRBV30 and TRBJ1-5, reads SQTIHQWPATLVQPVGSPLSLECTVEGTSNPNLYWYRQAAGRGLQLLFYSVGIGQISSEVPQNLSASRPQDRQFILSSKKLLLSDSGFYLCAWSVNGFQPQHFGDGTRLSIL.

This clone has a count of ten or more. The chain employs TRBV2 and TRBJ1-1; D is uncertain. Between the trimmed V and J ends, which lost 6 bases and 4 bases, there was a span of 9 bases. Germline V gene sequence: CDR1 SNHLY, CDR2 FYNNEI. This CDR3 comprises 12 residues. CDR3 loop: CASSWQVTEAFF. DNA of the CDR3: TGTGCCAGCAGCTGGCAGGTCACTGAAGCTTTCTTT.

The chain recombines TRBV4-3 with TRBJ2-7; the D is unclear. Germline CDR1 is LGHNA and CDR2 is YSLEER. This CDR3 spans 14 amino acids. The V and J ends lost 4 bases and 3 bases respectively, with 13 bases between them. The CDR3 DNA reads TGCGCCAGCAGCCGAGAACTTGGGTACTACGAGCAGTACTTC. Protein: CASSRELGYYEQYF.

This clone was counted once. V gene TRBV7-9 combines with J gene TRBJ2-7; no reliable D call. The CDR3 is made up of 15 amino acids. Trimming removed 4 bases at V and 2 bases at J, with 15 bases between. Germline V gives CDR1 SEHNR, CDR2 FQNEAQ (reference sequence). The CDR3 bases are TGTGCCAGCAGCTCAACTCACACAGAGACCTACGAGCAGTACTTC. It is translated as CASSSTHTETYEQYF.

There are many counts of this clone. The V call is TRBV7-2, the J call TRBJ2-4; 9 bases are shared with TRBD1. The trim removed 1 base at V and 0 bases at J, leaving 4 bases unmatched. This CDR3 spans 17 amino acids. The germline CDR1 and CDR2 sequences are SGHTA and FQGNSA. This CDR3 is CASSLGTGALAKNIQYF. In nucleotides, the CDR3 is TGTGCCAGCAGCTTAGGGACAGGGGCCTTAGCCAAAAACATTCAGTACTTC.

By share, this clone ranks as medium-sized. The chain is built from TRBV20-1 and TRBJ2-7; 14 nucleotides line up with TRBD2. The length of the CDR3 is 19 residues. V dropped 1 base and J dropped 5; count of bases not matched to a gene: 16. Germline-derived CDR1 and CDR2 are DFQATT and SNEGSKA (reference sequence). The CDR3 coding sequence is TGCAGTGCTAGAGGTTGGACCAGGGGGACTAGCGGGAGAGTCCACGAGCAGTACTTC. This sequence encodes CSARGWTRGTSGRVHEQYF.

This chain links TRBV20-1 with TRBJ1-2, with a tentative D call TRBD1 (6 bases). V was trimmed by 5 bases and J by 10 bases, leaving 20 bases between them. Per germline, CDR1 DFQATT and CDR2 SNEGSKA (reference sequence). The CDR3 totals 13 residues. The chain's CDR3 is CSASDSPLDVYTF. The DNA for the CDR3 is TGCAGTGCTTCGGACAGCCCGTTGGATGTCTACACCTTC.

This clone counts as medium-sized. V is TRBV7-2 and J is TRBJ2-1, with unresolved D. Deletions cut 2 bases from V and 12 bases from J, with 11 bases between. Germline CDR1 and CDR2: SGHTA and FQGNSA. The CDR3 extends over 12 amino acids. The CDR3 DNA reads as TGTGCCAGCAGCTTAACACCTAACGGGCAGTTCTTC. Amino acid sequence: CASSLTPNGQFF.

By share, this clone counts as medium-sized. This chain connects TRBV20-1 to TRBJ2-7; TRBD1 matches 8 bases. CDR1 and CDR2 (germline): DFQATT, SNEGSKA (reference sequence). This CDR3 region has 14 residues. The ends lost 5 bases at V and 5 bases at J; junction bases unmatched: 11. The CDR3 is CSASRADRGHEQYF. The CDR3 coding sequence is TGCAGTGCTTCAAGAGCCGACAGGGGCCACGAGCAGTACTTC.

As to this clone: A much more abundant neighbour one base away suggests this may be a read error. The J gene is TRBJ2-7, the V gene TRBV20-1; D is undetermined. V lost 3 bases, J lost 1 base, and 4 bases lay in between. The CDR3 sequence is 11 residues long. The V gene's germline CDR1 is DFQATT and CDR2 SNEGSKA (reference sequence). The CDR3 spells CSASRSYEQYF. The CDR3 DNA reads TGCAGTGCTAGTCGGTCCTACGAGCAGTACTTC.

Many counts were recorded for this clone. The rearrangement uses TRBV2 and TRBJ2-3; D unclear. Germline V gene data show CDR1 as SNHLY and CDR2 as FYNNEI. The CDR3 loop spans 13 amino acids. Trimming removed 7 bases from V and 1 base from J, with 9 bases in between. CDR3 bases: TGTGCCAGCAACTGGCCAGGCACAGATACGCAGTATTTT. Its protein product is CASNWPGTDTQYF. Drawing the rest from reference TRBV2 and TRBJ2-3, the complete variable domain is EPEVTQTPSHQVTQMGQEVILRCVPISNHLYFYWYRQILGQKVEFLVSFYNNEISEKSEIFDDQFSVERPDGSNFTLKIRSTKLEDSAMYFCASNWPGTDTQYFGPGTRLTVL.

The CDR3 sequence: CASSFWTSGNEQYF. The CDR3, as DNA: TGTGCCAGCAGTTTTTGGACTAGCGGGAACGAGCAGTACTTC. This sequence joins TRBV28 and TRBJ2-7, with 12 positions matching TRBD2. Looked up from germline, CDR1 is MDHEN and CDR2 is SYDVKM. Trimming took 3 bases from V and 5 from J; bases not matched to a gene: 2. There are 14 residues in the CDR3. The full variable domain, with the rest looked up from reference TRBV28 and TRBJ2-7, is DVKVTQSSRYLVKRTGEKVFLECVQDMDHENMFWYRQDPGLGLRLIYFSYDVKMKEKGDIPEGYSVSREKKERFSLILESASTNQTSMYLCASSFWTSGNEQYFGPGTRLTVT.

The chain employs TRBV12-3 or TRBV12-4 and TRBJ2-1, with 8 positions matching TRBD1. The trim removed 6 bases at V and 6 bases at J, leaving 7 bases unmatched. The CDR3 covers 14 residues. The DNA for the CDR3 is TGTGCCAGCAGGCGGGGACAGGAAAGCAATGAGCAGTTCTTC. Its protein product is CASRRGQESNEQFF.